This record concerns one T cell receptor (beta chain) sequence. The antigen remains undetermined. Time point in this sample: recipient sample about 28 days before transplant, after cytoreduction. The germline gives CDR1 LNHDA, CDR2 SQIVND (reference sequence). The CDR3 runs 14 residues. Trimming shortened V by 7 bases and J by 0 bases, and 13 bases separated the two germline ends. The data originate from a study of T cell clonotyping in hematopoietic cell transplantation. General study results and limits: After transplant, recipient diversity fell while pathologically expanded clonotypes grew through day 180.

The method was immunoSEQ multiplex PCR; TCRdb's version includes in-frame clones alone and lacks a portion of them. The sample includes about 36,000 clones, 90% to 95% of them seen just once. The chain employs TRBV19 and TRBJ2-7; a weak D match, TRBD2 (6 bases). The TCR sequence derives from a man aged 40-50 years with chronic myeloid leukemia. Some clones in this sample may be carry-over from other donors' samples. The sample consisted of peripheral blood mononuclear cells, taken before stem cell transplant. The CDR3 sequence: CASNPSVSSYEQYF. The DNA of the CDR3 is TGTGCCAGTAACCCTAGCGTCTCCTCCTACGAGCAGTACTTC.